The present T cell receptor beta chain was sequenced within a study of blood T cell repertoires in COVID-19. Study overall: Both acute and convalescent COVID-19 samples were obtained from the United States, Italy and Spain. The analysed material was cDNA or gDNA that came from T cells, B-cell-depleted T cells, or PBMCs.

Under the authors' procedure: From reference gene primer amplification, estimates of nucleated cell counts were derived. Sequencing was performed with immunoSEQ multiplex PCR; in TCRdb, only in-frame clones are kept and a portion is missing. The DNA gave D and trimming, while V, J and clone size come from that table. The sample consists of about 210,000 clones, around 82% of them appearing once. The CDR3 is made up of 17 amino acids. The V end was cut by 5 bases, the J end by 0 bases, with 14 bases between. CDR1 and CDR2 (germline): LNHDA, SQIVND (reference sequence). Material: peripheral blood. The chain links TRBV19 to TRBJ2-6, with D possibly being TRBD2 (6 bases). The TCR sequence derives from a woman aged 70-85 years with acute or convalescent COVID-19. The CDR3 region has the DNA TGTGCCAGTAGTGTGGGGGGTTCTAACTCTGGGGCCAACGTCCTGACTTTC. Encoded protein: CASSVGGSNSGANVLTF.